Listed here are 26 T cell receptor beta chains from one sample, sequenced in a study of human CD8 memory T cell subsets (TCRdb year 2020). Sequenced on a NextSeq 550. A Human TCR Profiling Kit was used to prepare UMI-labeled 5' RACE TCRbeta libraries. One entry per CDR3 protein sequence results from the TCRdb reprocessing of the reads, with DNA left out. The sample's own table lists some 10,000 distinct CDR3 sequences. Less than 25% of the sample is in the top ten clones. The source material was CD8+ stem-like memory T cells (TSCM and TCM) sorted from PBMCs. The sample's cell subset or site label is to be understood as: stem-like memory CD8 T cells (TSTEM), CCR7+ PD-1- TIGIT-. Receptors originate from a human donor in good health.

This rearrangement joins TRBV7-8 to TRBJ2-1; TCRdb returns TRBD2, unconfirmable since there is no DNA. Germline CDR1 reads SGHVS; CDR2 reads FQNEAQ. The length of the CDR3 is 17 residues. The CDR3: CASSLPAASGTNNEQFF.

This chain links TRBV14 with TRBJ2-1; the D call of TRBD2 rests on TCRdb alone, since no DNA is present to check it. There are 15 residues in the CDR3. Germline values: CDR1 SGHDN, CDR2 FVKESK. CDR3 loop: CASRHSGSSYNEQFF.

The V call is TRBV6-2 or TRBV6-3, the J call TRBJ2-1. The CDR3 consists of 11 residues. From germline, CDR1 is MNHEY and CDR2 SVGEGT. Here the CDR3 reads CASGRGNEQFF.

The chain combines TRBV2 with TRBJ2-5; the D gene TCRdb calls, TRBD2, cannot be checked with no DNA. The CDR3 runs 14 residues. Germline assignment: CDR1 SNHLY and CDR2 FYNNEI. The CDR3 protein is CASSEEGLGETQYF.

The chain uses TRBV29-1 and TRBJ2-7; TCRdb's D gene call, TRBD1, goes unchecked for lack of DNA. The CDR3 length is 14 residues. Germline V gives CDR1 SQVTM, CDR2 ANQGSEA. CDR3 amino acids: CSVEEGQGPYEQYF.

CDR3: CASSQDWQNSGNTIYF. This rearrangement joins TRBV4-3 to TRBJ1-3. CDR1 and CDR2 from the germline V gene are LGHNA and YSLEER. The CDR3 sequence is 16 residues long.

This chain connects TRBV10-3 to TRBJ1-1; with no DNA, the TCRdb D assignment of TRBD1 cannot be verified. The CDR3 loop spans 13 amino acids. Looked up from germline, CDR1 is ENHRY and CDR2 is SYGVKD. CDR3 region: CAISDAGVAEAFF.

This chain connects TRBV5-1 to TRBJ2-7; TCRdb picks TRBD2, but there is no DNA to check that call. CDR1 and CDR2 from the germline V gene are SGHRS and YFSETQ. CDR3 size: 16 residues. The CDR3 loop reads CASSIMTSGAPNEQYF.

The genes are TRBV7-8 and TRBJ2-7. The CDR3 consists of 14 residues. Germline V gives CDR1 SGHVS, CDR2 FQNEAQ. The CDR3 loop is CASSPRLDPYEQYF.

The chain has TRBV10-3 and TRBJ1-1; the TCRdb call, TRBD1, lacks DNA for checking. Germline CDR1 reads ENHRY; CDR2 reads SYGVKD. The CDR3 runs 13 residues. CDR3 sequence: CAISPGRNTEAFF.

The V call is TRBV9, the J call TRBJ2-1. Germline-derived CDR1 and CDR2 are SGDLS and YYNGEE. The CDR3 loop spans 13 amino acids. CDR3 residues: CASSGVAGHEQFF.

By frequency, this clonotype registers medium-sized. The CDR3 here is CASSLEGGGNQPQHF. The chain couples TRBV5-1 to TRBJ1-5; the D gene TCRdb calls, TRBD1, cannot be checked with no DNA. The germline CDR1 and CDR2 sequences are SGHRS and YFSETQ. The CDR3 is made up of 15 amino acids.

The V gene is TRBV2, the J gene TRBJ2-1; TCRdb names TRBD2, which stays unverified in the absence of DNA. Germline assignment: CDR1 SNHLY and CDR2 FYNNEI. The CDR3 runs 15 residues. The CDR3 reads CASSETSALYNEQFF.

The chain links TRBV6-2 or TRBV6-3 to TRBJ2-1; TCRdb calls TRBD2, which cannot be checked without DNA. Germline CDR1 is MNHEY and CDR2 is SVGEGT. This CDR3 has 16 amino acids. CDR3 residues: CASSYSTSSGNHEQFF.

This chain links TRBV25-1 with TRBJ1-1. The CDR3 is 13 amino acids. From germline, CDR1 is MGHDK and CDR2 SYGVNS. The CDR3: CASSFGKNTEAFF. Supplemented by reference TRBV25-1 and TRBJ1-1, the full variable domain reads EADIYQTPRYLVIGTGKKITLECSQTMGHDKMYWYQQDPGMELHLIHYSYGVNSTEKGDLSSESTVSRIRTEHFPLTLESARPSHTSQYLCASSFGKNTEAFFGQGTRLTVV.

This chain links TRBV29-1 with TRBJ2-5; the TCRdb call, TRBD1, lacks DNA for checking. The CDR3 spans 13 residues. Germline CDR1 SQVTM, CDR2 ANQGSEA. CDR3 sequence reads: CSVEFSGEETQYF. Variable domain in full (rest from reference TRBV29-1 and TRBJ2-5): SAVISQKPSRDICQRGTSLTIQCQVDSQVTMMFWYRQQPGQSLTLIATANQGSEATYESGFVIDKFPISRPNLTFSTLTVSNMSPEDSSIYLCSVEFSGEETQYFGPGTRLLVL.

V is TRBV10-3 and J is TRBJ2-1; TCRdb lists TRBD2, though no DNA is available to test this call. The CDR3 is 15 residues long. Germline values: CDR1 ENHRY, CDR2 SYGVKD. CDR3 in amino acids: CAISEPGTSGDEQFF.

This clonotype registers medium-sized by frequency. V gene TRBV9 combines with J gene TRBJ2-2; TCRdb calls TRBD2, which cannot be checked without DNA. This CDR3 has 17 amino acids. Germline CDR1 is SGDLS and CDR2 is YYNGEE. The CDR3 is CASSLSPRREHTGELFF. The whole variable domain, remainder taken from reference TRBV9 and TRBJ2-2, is DSGVTQTPKHLITATGQRVTLRCSPRSGDLSVYWYQQSLDQGLQFLIQYYNGEERAKGNILERFSAQQFPDLHSELNLSSLELGDSALYFCASSLSPRREHTGELFFGEGSRLTVL.

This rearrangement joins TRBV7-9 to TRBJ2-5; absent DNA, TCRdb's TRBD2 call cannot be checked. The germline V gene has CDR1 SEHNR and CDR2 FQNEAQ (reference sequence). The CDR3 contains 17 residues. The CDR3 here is CASSPGDSGTGQETQYF.

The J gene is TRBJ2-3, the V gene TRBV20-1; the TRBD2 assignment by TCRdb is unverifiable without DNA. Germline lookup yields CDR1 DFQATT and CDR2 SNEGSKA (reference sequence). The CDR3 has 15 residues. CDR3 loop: CSASPSGRFTDTQYF.

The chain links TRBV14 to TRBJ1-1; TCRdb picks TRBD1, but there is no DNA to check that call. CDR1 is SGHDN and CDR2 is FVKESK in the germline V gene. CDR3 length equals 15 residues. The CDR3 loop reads CASRETGGSLKEAFF.

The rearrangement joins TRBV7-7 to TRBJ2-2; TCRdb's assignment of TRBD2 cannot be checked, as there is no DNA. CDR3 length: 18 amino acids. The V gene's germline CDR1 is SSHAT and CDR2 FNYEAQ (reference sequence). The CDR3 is CASSPFELALRNTGELFF.

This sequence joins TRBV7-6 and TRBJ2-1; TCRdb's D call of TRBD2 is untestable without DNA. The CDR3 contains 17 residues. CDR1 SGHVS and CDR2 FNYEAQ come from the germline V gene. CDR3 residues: CASSLGSGGALRNEQFF.

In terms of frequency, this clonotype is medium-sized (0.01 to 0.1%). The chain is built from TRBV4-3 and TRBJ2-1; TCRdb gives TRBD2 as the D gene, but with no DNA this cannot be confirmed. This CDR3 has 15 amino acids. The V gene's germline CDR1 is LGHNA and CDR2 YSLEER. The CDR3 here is CASSQAAAGRNEQFF.

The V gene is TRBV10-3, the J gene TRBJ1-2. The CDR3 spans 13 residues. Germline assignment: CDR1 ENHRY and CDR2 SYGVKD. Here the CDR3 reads CAIWAELTYGYTF.

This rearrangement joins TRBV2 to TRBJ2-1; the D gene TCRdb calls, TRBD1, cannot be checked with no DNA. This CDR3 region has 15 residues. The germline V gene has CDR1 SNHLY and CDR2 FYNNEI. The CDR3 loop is CASSGEQGSYNEQFF.